The sequence of this T cell receptor beta chain was determined in a study of CD8 T cells in Susac syndrome. Trimming cost V 3 bases and J 9 bases, with 15 bases left between them. This CDR3 is 13 amino acids long. Germline-derived CDR1 and CDR2 are GTSNPN and SVGIG (reference sequence). Reverse transcription used about 0.5 to 1 ug RNA and random hexamers. TCRdb fed the immunoSEQ multiplex PCR reads into MiXCR, producing one record per CDR3 protein. Of roughly 250,000 distinct CDR3 sequences listed, almost 97% are singletons. The sequencing input was CD4+ T cells from PBMCs. This TCR derives from a human donor with Susac syndrome. The chain combines TRBV30 with TRBJ2-1, with D maybe TRBD2 (5 bases). CDR3 loop: CAWRDWPECEQFF. The CDR3 DNA is TGTGCCTGGAGGGACTGGCCGGAATGTGAGCAGTTCTTC.